The 24 T cell receptor beta chains below come from one sample, sequenced in a study of cytomegalovirus exposure and HLA in healthy donors. The study ran its PCR with 60 Vbeta and 13 Jbeta primers. Repertoires were generated with immunoSEQ multiplex PCR, while TCRdb's copy carries only in-frame clones and drops some. Here the sample spans roughly 80,000 clones, roughly four fifths being singletons. Source material: PBMCs. Every receptor here comes from a woman aged 25-40 years in good health and CMV-seronegative.

The V call is TRBV28, the J call TRBJ2-7; 7 bases align to TRBD1. The germline V gene has CDR1 MDHEN and CDR2 SYDVKM. The V gene end was trimmed by 3 bases and the J gene end by 2 bases; junction bases not matched to a gene: 10. The CDR3 extends over 16 amino acids. CDR3 DNA sequence: TGTGCCAGCAGTTTCCTTTCGACAGGGCTACCCTACGAGCAGTACTTC. Translation gives CASSFLSTGLPYEQYF.

This rearrangement joins TRBV27 to TRBJ2-1, with 10 bases fitting TRBD1. Germline V lookup: CDR1 MNHEY, CDR2 SMNVEV (reference sequence). The junction had 6 bases not matched to a gene; V was cut back by 4 bases and J by 3 bases. CDR3 length: 16 amino acids. The DNA of the CDR3 is TGTGCCAGCAGTTCCCCCCGGGACAGGGGCTACAATGAGCAGTTCTTC. Protein product: CASSSPRDRGYNEQFF.

The V and J genes are TRBV28 and TRBJ1-1; 10 bases align to TRBD1. The CDR3 extends over 15 amino acids. Germline V gene sequence: CDR1 MDHEN, CDR2 SYDVKM. V lost 6 bases and J lost 0; bases outside the gene matches: 4. This CDR3 reads CASRGQGPLNTEAFF. Here the CDR3 DNA reads TGTGCCAGCAGGGGACAGGGGCCTTTGAACACTGAAGCTTTCTTT.

This rearrangement joins TRBV28 to TRBJ1-5; D possibly corresponds to TRBD1 (5 bases). The CDR3 has 15 amino acids. Germline-derived CDR1 and CDR2 are MDHEN and SYDVKM. Trimming stripped 5 bases from V and 4 bases from J, with 15 bases between. CDR3: CASSPRLGGNQPQHF. The CDR3 DNA is TGTGCCAGCAGTCCTAGATTGGGGGGTAATCAGCCCCAGCATTTT.

V is TRBV29-1 and J is TRBJ1-1, with D maybe TRBD1 (5 bases). V lost 8 bases to trimming and J lost 3 bases, with 19 bases between them. The CDR3 loop spans 14 amino acids. CDR1 is SQVTM and CDR2 is ANQGSEA in the germline V gene. In DNA, the CDR3 is TGCAGCATCCAAAGGGGCAGGAGTGACACTGAAGCTTTCTTT. Its protein is CSIQRGRSDTEAFF. Together with reference TRBV29-1 and TRBJ1-1, the CDR3 gives the full variable domain: SAVISQKPSRDICQRGTSLTIQCQVDSQVTMMFWYRQQPGQSLTLIATANQGSEATYESGFVIDKFPISRPNLTFSTLTVSNMSPEDSSIYLCSIQRGRSDTEAFFGQGTRLTVV.

This clone was found a few times. This sequence joins TRBV2 and TRBJ2-1, with TRBD1 as a possible D gene (6 bases). The CDR3 extends over 14 amino acids. Trimming removed 6 bases at V and 3 bases at J, with 12 bases between. Germline V gives CDR1 SNHLY, CDR2 FYNNEI. DNA for the CDR3: TGTGCCAGCAGGGACAGCTTTTACTACAATGAGCAGTTCTTC. It translates to CASRDSFYYNEQFF. Using reference TRBV2 and TRBJ2-1 for the parts outside the CDR3, the full variable domain is EPEVTQTPSHQVTQMGQEVILRCVPISNHLYFYWYRQILGQKVEFLVSFYNNEISEKSEIFDDQFSVERPDGSNFTLKIRSTKLEDSAMYFCASRDSFYYNEQFFGPGTRLTVL.

The gene calls are TRBV28 and TRBJ1-1; D perhaps matches TRBD1 (5 bases). Trimming removed 2 bases at V and 4 bases at J, with 8 bases between. Germline-derived CDR1 and CDR2 are MDHEN and SYDVKM. The CDR3 runs to 13 residues. CDR3 nucleotides: TGTGCCAGCAGTTTACCAGGGTCCACTGAAGCTTTCTTT. This translates into CASSLPGSTEAFF.

The sample holds one count of this clone. The J gene is TRBJ1-1, the V gene TRBV5-1; D may be TRBD1 (5 bases). CDR1 and CDR2 (germline): SGHRS, YFSETQ. V was trimmed by 4 bases and J by 1 base, leaving 11 bases between them. The CDR3 has 14 amino acids. CDR3 amino acids: CASSHLTGNTEAFF. The CDR3 nucleotides are TGCGCCAGCAGCCACCTTACAGGGAACACTGAAGCTTTCTTT.

This chain joins TRBV2 and TRBJ1-2; unclear D gene. The CDR3 sequence is 14 residues long. Looked up from germline, CDR1 is SNHLY and CDR2 is FYNNEI. V shed 2 bases and J shed 7 bases, with 14 bases lying between them. CDR3 protein: CASSERVTSGGYTF. CDR3 DNA sequence: TGTGCCAGCAGTGAAAGGGTTACAAGCGGTGGCTACACCTTC.

V and J are TRBV10-3 and TRBJ2-7, with D possibly matching TRBD2 (5 bases). V dropped 3 bases and J dropped 2 bases, with 11 bases sitting between them. The CDR3 runs to 14 residues. CDR1 is ENHRY, CDR2 SYGVKD, per germline. In DNA, the CDR3 is TGTGCCATCAGTGATGGAGGTACAACCTACGAGCAGTACTTC. Protein: CAISDGGTTYEQYF.

This chain connects TRBV7-2 to TRBJ2-3; 10 bases agree with TRBD2. Germline assignment: CDR1 SGHTA and CDR2 FQGNSA. The CDR3 is 18 residues long. Trimming cost V 6 bases and J 1 base; bases outside gene matches: 13. The CDR3 sequence: CASSWVLAGGDGTDTQYF. CDR3 coding DNA: TGTGCCAGCAGTTGGGTGTTAGCGGGAGGCGATGGCACAGATACGCAGTATTTT.

In this sample, this clone turned up a few times. This rearrangement joins TRBV4-3 to TRBJ1-6; D is uncertain. V was clipped by 0 bases and J by 9 bases, with 6 bases between them. The germline V gene encodes CDR1 LGHNA and CDR2 YSLEER. The CDR3 loop spans 13 amino acids. The CDR3, as DNA: TGCGCCAGCAGCCAAGATGCCGGTTCACCCCTCCACTTT. Protein: CASSQDAGSPLHF.

The V and J genes are TRBV4-2 and TRBJ2-5; D ambiguous. Trimming removed 2 bases from V and 5 bases from J, with 15 bases in between. The CDR3 contains 15 residues. Germline CDR1 reads LGHNA; CDR2 reads YNFKEQ. The CDR3 DNA sequence: TGTGCCAGCAGCCAATCTAGTTCTAGGTTTGAGACCCAGTACTTC. Its translation is CASSQSSSRFETQYF.

V gene TRBV7-2 combines with J gene TRBJ2-7; weak D call: TRBD1 (6 bases). With 3 bases removed from V and 3 bases from J, the gap between germline ends came to 6 bases. Germline lookup yields CDR1 SGHTA and CDR2 FQGNSA. The CDR3 is 12 amino acids. Here the CDR3 DNA reads TGTGCCAGCAGCTTCAGGGGCTACGAGCAGTACTTC. Its protein is CASSFRGYEQYF.

The chain couples TRBV19 to TRBJ1-1; 7 positions agree with TRBD1. V dropped 4 bases and J dropped 1; count of bases not matched to a gene: 9. Germline assignment: CDR1 LNHDA and CDR2 SQIVND (reference sequence). This CDR3 has 16 residues. CDR3 in amino acids: CASSSLRGASNTEAFF. CDR3 nucleotide sequence: TGTGCCAGTAGTAGCCTCAGGGGGGCGTCGAACACTGAAGCTTTCTTT.

The chain has TRBV25-1 and TRBJ2-5, with TRBD1 identical over 7 bases. The CDR3 sequence is 16 residues long. The germline CDR1 and CDR2 sequences are MGHDK and SYGVNS. V shed 6 bases, J shed 4 bases, and the junction held 14 bases outside the gene matches. The CDR3 DNA sequence: TGTGCCAGCAGCACCTTACGACAGGGCGAGGGAGAGACCCAGTACTTC. Translation: CASSTLRQGEGETQYF.

The chain has TRBV28 and TRBJ1-6; 9 bases are shared with TRBD1. CDR3 length: 15 amino acids. The junction had 10 bases not matched to a gene; V was cut back by 3 bases and J by 13 bases. Germline lookup yields CDR1 MDHEN and CDR2 SYDVKM. CDR3 amino acids: CASSLRGQGLSPLHF. CDR3 nucleotides: TGTGCCAGCAGTTTGCGAGGACAGGGGTTATCGCCCCTCCACTTT.

This chain links TRBV7-2 with TRBJ1-2; possible D gene TRBD1, 6 bases. Trimming cost V 8 bases and J 3 bases, with 16 bases left between them. The CDR3 length is 14 residues. Germline lookup yields CDR1 SGHTA and CDR2 FQGNSA. CDR3 coding DNA: TGTGCCAGCTCTACCCAACAGGGTGACTATGGCTACACCTTC. Its protein is CASSTQQGDYGYTF.

The chain has TRBV11-2 and TRBJ2-5, with D possibly being TRBD1 (5 bases). Germline V lookup: CDR1 SGHAT, CDR2 FQNNGV. V lost 1 base and J lost 1, with 16 bases in between. The CDR3 has 17 residues. The CDR3 DNA sequence: TGTGCCAGCAGCTTAGGCGCTTTTAGGGGAAGCCAAGAGACCCAGTACTTC. As protein: CASSLGAFRGSQETQYF.

The genes are TRBV30 and TRBJ1-1, with D perhaps matching TRBD1 (6 bases). Germline V CDR1 and CDR2: GTSNPN, SVGIG (reference sequence). V was pared by 5 bases and J by 7 bases, with 17 bases between. CDR3 length: 13 residues. This CDR3 is CAWGGAFSFEAFF. DNA of the CDR3: TGTGCCTGGGGGGGGGCTTTCAGCTTTGAAGCTTTCTTT.

This chain links TRBV5-1 with TRBJ2-2; D is ambiguous. The CDR3 contains 14 residues. Germline V gene data show CDR1 as SGHRS and CDR2 as YFSETQ. The ends were cut back, 6 bases at V and 1 base at J, with 10 bases in the middle. The DNA for the CDR3 is TGCGCCAGCAACCCCGAGGTGAACACCGGGGAGCTGTTTTTT. Its protein product is CASNPEVNTGELFF. Together with reference TRBV5-1 and TRBJ2-2, the CDR3 gives the full variable domain: KAGVTQTPRYLIKTRGQQVTLSCSPISGHRSVSWYQQTPGQGLQFLFEYFSETQRNKGNFPGRFSGRQFSNSRSEMNVSTLELGDSALYLCASNPEVNTGELFFGEGSRLTVL.

The chain recombines TRBV14 with TRBJ2-1; 10 bases fit TRBD1. CDR3 size: 19 residues. V shed 4 bases and J 0 bases; nucleotides not matched to a gene: 12. Germline V gene sequence: CDR1 SGHDN, CDR2 FVKESK. Here the CDR3 DNA reads TGTGCCAGCAGCCCTAAAACTCGACAGGGGGCTGCCTCCTACAATGAGCAGTTCTTC. This translates into CASSPKTRQGAASYNEQFF. The whole variable domain, remainder taken from reference TRBV14 and TRBJ2-1, is EAGVTQFPSHSVIEKGQTVTLRCDPISGHDNLYWYRRVMGKEIKFLLHFVKESKQDESGMPNNRFLAERTGGTYSTLKVQPAELEDSGVYFCASSPKTRQGAASYNEQFFGPGTRLTVL.

The chain combines TRBV9 with TRBJ2-3, with 7 bases aligning to TRBD1. The CDR3 extends over 15 amino acids. V was clipped by 4 bases and J by 0 bases; unmatched bases: 5. Per germline, CDR1 SGDLS and CDR2 YYNGEE. CDR3 DNA sequence: TGTGCCAGCAGCTTGAGGGACAGAAGCACAGATACGCAGTATTTT. Its translation: CASSLRDRSTDTQYF.

For this clone: An end of the junction differs from the germline gene, which may be a read error. Distinct nucleotide sequences in the sample also encode this CDR3. The chain has TRBV9 and TRBJ1-1; TRBD1 might be the D (5 bases). CDR3 length: 13 residues. CDR1 is SGDLS, CDR2 YYNGEE, per germline. The DNA of the CDR3 is TGTGCCAGCAGCGTAGACAGGAACACTGAAGCTTTTTTT. This gives the protein CASSVDRNTEAFF. Supplemented by reference TRBV9 and TRBJ1-1, the full variable domain reads DSGVTQTPKHLITATGQRVTLRCSPRSGDLSVYWYQQSLDQGLQFLIQYYNGEERAKGNILERFSAQQFPDLHSELNLSSLELGDSALYFCASSVDRNTEAFFGQGTRLTVV.